One sample yielded the 9 T cell receptor beta chains listed below, sequenced in a study of cytomegalovirus exposure and HLA in healthy donors. Assay: immunoSEQ multiplex PCR; the TCRdb copy retains only in-frame clones and omits some. Of about 140,000 clones listed, approximately 84% are singletons. The sequencing input was PBMCs. Receptors originate from a woman aged 25 to 45 in good health and CMV-seronegative.

CDR3 DNA sequence: TGTGCCAGCTCACCATCCGGGACAGACTCCTACGAGCAGTACTTC. This gives the protein CASSPSGTDSYEQYF. V and J are TRBV18 and TRBJ2-7, with TRBD1 matching over 7 bases. V was clipped by 2 bases and J by 0 bases; unmatched bases: 4. The CDR3 has 15 amino acids. Germline V gene data show CDR1 as KGHSH and CDR2 as LQKENI.

The gene calls are TRBV18 and TRBJ2-7; 11 bases agree with TRBD2. V lost 3 bases to trimming and J lost 4 bases; unmatched junction nucleotides: 8. Germline assignment: CDR1 KGHSH and CDR2 LQKENI. This CDR3 contains 16 residues. CDR3: CASSPDLAGGKYEQYF. CDR3 in DNA: TGTGCCAGCTCACCTGACCTAGCGGGGGGCAAGTACGAGCAGTACTTC.

The chain carries TRBV11-2 and TRBJ1-1; D not resolved. Germline V lookup: CDR1 SGHAT, CDR2 FQNNGV. Trimming took off 5 bases at V and 7 bases at J, with 11 bases between the two ends. The CDR3 has 12 residues. The CDR3 DNA follows: TGTGCCAGCAGCCCCTTTGGAGTTGAAGCTTTCTTT. Translating it yields CASSPFGVEAFF.

V usage is TRBV7-2 and J usage is TRBJ1-3, with D perhaps matching TRBD1 (5 bases). The V gene's germline CDR1 is SGHTA and CDR2 FQGNSA. The CDR3 is made up of 15 amino acids. Trimming took off 3 bases at V and 4 bases at J, with 13 bases between the two ends. The CDR3 coding sequence is TGTGCCAGCAGCTTTGGGGCCTCAGAAGGAAACACCATATATTTT. Its protein is CASSFGASEGNTIYF.

The CDR3 is CASSPYVAGGPDEQFF. As DNA, the CDR3 is TGCGCCAGCAGCCCATACGTCGCGGGGGGGCCCGATGAGCAGTTCTTC. The chain combines TRBV5-1 with TRBJ2-1; 9 bases match TRBD2. CDR1 is SGHRS, CDR2 YFSETQ, per germline. Losses at the gene ends were 4 bases for V and 8 bases for J; bases not matched to a gene: 13. This CDR3 has 16 residues.

V usage is TRBV27 and J usage is TRBJ1-2; D is ambiguous. CDR1 is MNHEY and CDR2 is SMNVEV in the germline V gene (reference sequence). This CDR3 region has 13 residues. Trimming took off 3 bases at V and 10 bases at J, with 15 bases between the two ends. CDR3: CASSFLGRSSYTF. The CDR3 DNA is TGTGCCAGCAGTTTTTTAGGGAGGAGTTCCTACACCTTC.

The chain joins TRBV27 to TRBJ2-5; 15 bases are shared with TRBD2. V was clipped by 5 bases and J by 7 bases; unmatched bases: 14. This CDR3 is 18 amino acids long. Germline V gene sequence: CDR1 MNHEY, CDR2 SMNVEV (reference sequence). In DNA, the CDR3 is TGTGCCAGCAGTATCCACCAGGGACTAGCGGGGGGTTCGGGGACCCAGTACTTC. It is translated as CASSIHQGLAGGSGTQYF.

This clone has just one count. The V gene is TRBV5-4, the J gene TRBJ2-3; 9 bases are shared with TRBD1. CDR1 and CDR2 from the germline V gene are SGHNT and YYREEE (reference sequence). The CDR3 consists of 17 residues. J lost 4 bases, V lost 4 bases, and 13 bases had no gene match. CDR3 coding DNA: TGTGCCAGCAGCACACAACCGGGACAGGGAGTTTCAGATACGCAGTATTTT. Translating gives CASSTQPGQGVSDTQYF.

V usage is TRBV28 and J usage is TRBJ2-3; D is possibly TRBD1 (6 bases). Germline values: CDR1 MDHEN, CDR2 SYDVKM. The CDR3 is made up of 15 amino acids. V was clipped by 3 bases and J by 0 bases, with 10 bases between them. CDR3 sequence reads: CASSFRGPSTDTQYF. The CDR3 coding sequence is TGTGCCAGCAGTTTCAGGGGCCCTAGCACAGATACGCAGTATTTT.